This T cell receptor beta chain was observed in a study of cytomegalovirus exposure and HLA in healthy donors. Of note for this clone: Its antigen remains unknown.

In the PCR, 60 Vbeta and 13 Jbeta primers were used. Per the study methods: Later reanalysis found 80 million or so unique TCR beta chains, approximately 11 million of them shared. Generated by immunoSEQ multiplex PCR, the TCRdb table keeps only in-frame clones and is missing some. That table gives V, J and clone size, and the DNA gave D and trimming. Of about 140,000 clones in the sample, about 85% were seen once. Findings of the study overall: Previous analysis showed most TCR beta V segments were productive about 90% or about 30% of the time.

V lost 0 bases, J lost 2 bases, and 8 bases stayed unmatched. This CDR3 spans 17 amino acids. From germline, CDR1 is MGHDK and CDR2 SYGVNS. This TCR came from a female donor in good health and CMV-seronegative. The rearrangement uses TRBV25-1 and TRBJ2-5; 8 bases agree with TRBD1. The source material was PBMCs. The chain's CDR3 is CASSEYLGNRGQETQYF. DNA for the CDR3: TGTGCCAGCAGTGAATATTTGGGAAACAGGGGGCAAGAGACCCAGTACTTC.